This T cell receptor beta chain was recovered during a study of regulatory T cells in long-lasting Graves disease. Arm-PCR of CDR3 regions and iRepertoire HTBI primers were the basis on which TCR beta libraries were built. In TCRdb, the multiplex PCR reads were re-called with MiXCR into one record per CDR3 protein. The sample contains roughly 400,000 distinct CDR3 sequences, 16% of which appear only once. Time point indicated: newly diagnosed GD, antithyroid drugs for less than 3 months. The TCR library used RNA extracted from PBMCs. Trimming cost V 5 bases and J 7 bases; bases outside gene matches: 9. Germline values: CDR1 MNHEY, CDR2 SVGEGT. CDR3 size: 15 residues. Findings of the study overall: Those with persistent Graves' had less TCR diversity than newly diagnosed patients.

Turning to this clonotype: Its antigen remains unknown.

This same sample was also part of a study on T cells in Graves' hyperthyroidism and ophthalmopathy. As reported in that work: The study based diagnoses on clinical symptoms, serum thyroxine and TRAb, thyroid ultrasound and orbital computed tomography.

The clonotype comes from a woman aged 18-29 years with Graves disease. The rearrangement joins TRBV6-2 or TRBV6-3 to TRBJ1-5, with 9 bases that match TRBD1. Sequencing was performed on peripheral blood mononuclear cells (PBMCs), taken at new diagnosis, from a patient treated with antithyroid drugs. CDR3 in amino acids: CASSRRTGAGQPQHF. The CDR3 DNA follows: TGTGCCAGCAGTCGAAGGACAGGGGCTGGGCAGCCCCAGCATTTT.